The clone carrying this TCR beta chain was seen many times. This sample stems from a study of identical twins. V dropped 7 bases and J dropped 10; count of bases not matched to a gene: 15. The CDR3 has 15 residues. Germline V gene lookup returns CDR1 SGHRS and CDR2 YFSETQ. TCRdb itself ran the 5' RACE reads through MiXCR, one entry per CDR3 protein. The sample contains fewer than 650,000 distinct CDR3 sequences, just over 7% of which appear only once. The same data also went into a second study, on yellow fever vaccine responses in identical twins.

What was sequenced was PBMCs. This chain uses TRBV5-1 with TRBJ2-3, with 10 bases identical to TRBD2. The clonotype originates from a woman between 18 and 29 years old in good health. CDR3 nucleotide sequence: TGCGCCAGCTGCCGGACCGGAGCGGGAGGGGACTCGCAGTATTTT. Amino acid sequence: CASCRTGAGGDSQYF.